This T cell receptor (beta chain) derives from a study of sequential checkpoint blockade in melanoma. Indicated treatment: randomized to nivolumab then ipilimumab (arm A) or the reverse (arm B). Germline CDR1 is LNHDA and CDR2 is SQIVND (reference sequence). CDR3 length equals 16 residues. J was trimmed by 5 bases and V by 5 bases; bases with no gene match: 9. Generated by immunoSEQ multiplex PCR, the TCRdb table keeps only in-frame clones and is missing some. Of 4,500 to 6,000 clones in the sample, 20% to 30% were seen once. The chain combines TRBV19 with TRBJ2-2, with 9 bases matching TRBD1. This TCR was sampled from a human donor with melanoma. The sequenced sample was tumor tissue (inferred from file names), obtained from a patient given nivolumab and ipilimumab in sequence. CDR3 bases: TGTGCCAGTAGTCTTCGACAGGGGGAACGGACCGGGGAGCTGTTTTTT. Translating gives CASSLRQGERTGELFF.